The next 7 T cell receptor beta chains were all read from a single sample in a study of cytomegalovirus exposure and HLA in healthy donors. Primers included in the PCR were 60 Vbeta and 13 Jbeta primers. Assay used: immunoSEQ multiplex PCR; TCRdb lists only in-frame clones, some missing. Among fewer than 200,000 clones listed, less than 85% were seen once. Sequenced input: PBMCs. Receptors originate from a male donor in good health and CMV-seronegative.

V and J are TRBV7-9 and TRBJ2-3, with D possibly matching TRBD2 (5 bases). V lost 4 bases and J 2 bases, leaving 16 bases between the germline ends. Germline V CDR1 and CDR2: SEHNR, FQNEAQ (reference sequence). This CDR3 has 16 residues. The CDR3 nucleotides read TGTGCCAGCAGCTCCGGCGGGCTAGTCCCCACAGATACGCAGTATTTT. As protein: CASSSGGLVPTDTQYF.

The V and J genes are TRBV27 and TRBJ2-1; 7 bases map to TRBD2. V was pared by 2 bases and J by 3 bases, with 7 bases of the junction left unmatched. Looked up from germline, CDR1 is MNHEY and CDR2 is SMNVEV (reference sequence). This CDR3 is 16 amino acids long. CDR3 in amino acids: CASSLLSSGNYNEQFF. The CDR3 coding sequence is TGTGCCAGCAGTTTACTCTCTAGCGGAAACTACAATGAGCAGTTCTTC.

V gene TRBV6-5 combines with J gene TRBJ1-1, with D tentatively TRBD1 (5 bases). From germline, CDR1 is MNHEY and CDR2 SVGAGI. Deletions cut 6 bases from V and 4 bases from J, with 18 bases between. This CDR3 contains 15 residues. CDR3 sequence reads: CASSPTMWGGTEAFF. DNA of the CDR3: TGTGCCAGCAGCCCCACCATGTGGGGGGGCACTGAAGCTTTCTTT.

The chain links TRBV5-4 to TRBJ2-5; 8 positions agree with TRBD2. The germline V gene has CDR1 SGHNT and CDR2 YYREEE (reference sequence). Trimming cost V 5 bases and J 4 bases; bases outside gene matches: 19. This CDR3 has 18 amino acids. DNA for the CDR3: TGTGCCAGCAGTCCACGGGGCGACGGGAGGGCGGTTAGAGAGACCCAGTACTTC. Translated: CASSPRGDGRAVRETQYF.

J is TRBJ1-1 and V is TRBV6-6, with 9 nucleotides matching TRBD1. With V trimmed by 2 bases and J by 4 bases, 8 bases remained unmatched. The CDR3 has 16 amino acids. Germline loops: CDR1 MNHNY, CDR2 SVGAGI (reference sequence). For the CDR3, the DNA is TGTGCCAGCAGTTACCACAGGGGGCGGAGAGGCACTGAAGCTTTCTTT. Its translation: CASSYHRGRRGTEAFF.

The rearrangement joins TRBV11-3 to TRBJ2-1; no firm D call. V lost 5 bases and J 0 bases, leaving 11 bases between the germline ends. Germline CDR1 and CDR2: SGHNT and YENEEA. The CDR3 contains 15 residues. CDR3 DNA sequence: TGTGCCAGCAGCCCCCGACATGGCTCCTACAATGAGCAGTTCTTC. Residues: CASSPRHGSYNEQFF.

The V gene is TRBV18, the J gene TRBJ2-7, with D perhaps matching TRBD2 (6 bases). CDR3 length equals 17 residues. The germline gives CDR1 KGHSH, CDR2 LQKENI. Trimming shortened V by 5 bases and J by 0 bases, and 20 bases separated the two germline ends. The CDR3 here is CASSSSRRGQSSYEQYF. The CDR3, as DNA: TGTGCCAGCTCAAGTTCGAGGAGGGGCCAAAGCTCCTACGAGCAGTACTTC.